The 23 T cell receptor beta chains reported below all come from one sample, sequenced in a study of blood T cells in healthy people across ages. A J-beta primer mix and a sample-barcoded 5' primer were used in a second PCR of roughly 6 to 11 cycles. MiXCR, run by TCRdb on the 5' RACE reads, gives a single entry per CDR3 protein. The table includes roughly 1,800,000 distinct CDR3 sequences, around half detected once. Input material: blood. The receptor set was obtained from a woman in her thirties or forties in good health.

The gene calls are TRBV13 and TRBJ2-1; 7 nucleotides align to TRBD2. The CDR3 contains 15 residues. V lost 7 bases and J lost 7; bases outside the gene matches: 13. CDR1 and CDR2 from the germline V gene are PRHDT and FYEKMQ (reference sequence). The CDR3 bases are TGTGCCAGCAACTCTCCGGGACTACGGAATAATGAGCAGTTCTTC. Translation gives CASNSPGLRNNEQFF.

The chain employs TRBV20-1 and TRBJ1-5; D is unresolved. The length of the CDR3 is 14 residues. Trimming cost V 1 base and J 5 bases, with 12 bases left between them. Per germline, CDR1 DFQATT and CDR2 SNEGSKA (reference sequence). The CDR3 sequence is CSARAEHPHQPQHF. Written as DNA, the CDR3 is TGCAGTGCTAGAGCCGAACACCCTCATCAGCCCCAGCATTTT.

The rearrangement links TRBV4-1 to TRBJ1-5; 8 nucleotides line up with TRBD1. The CDR3 consists of 17 residues. After removal of 4 bases from V and 2 bases from J, the junction contained 10 bases not matched to a gene. From germline, CDR1 is MGHRA and CDR2 YSYEKL. The CDR3 coding sequence is TGCGCCAGCAGCCCTACCCCAGGGGGCCCTGGCAATCAGCCCCAGCATTTT. Translated: CASSPTPGGPGNQPQHF.

The gene calls are TRBV5-6 and TRBJ1-2; TRBD1 aligns across 10 bases. From germline, CDR1 is SGHDT and CDR2 YYEEEE. Losses at the gene ends were 5 bases for V and 6 bases for J; bases not matched to a gene: 7. The CDR3 loop spans 14 amino acids. DNA for the CDR3: TGTGCCAGCAGAAAGACAGGGGGCCCCCATGGCTACACCTTC. It specifies CASRKTGGPHGYTF.

This clonotype was seen a handful of times. V and J are TRBV7-2 and TRBJ2-5, with no clear D. The CDR3 sequence is 12 residues long. Looked up from germline, CDR1 is SGHTA and CDR2 is FQGNSA. Between the trimmed V and J ends, which lost 4 bases and 4 bases, there was a span of 7 bases. In DNA, the CDR3 is TGTGCCAGCAGCTCCATTTCAGAGACCCAGTACTTC. It codes for CASSSISETQYF.

This sequence joins TRBV27 and TRBJ2-1; TRBD2 aligns across 14 bases. Germline V gene sequence: CDR1 MNHEY, CDR2 SMNVEV (reference sequence). J gave up 6 bases and V 2 bases, and 9 bases lay outside the gene matches. This CDR3 comprises 18 residues. The CDR3: CASSLPRLAGGPGNEQFF. Here the CDR3 DNA reads TGTGCCAGCAGTTTACCCCGACTAGCGGGGGGGCCGGGCAATGAGCAGTTCTTC.

This clonotype was found a few times. The chain is built from TRBV28 and TRBJ2-5; D is ambiguous. The DNA end is more similar to TRBJ2-7, so the J call may be wrong. The CDR3 sequence is 11 residues long. From germline, CDR1 is MDHEN and CDR2 SYDVKM. CDR3 amino acids: CASNSWDEQYF. The CDR3 coding sequence is TGTGCCAGCAATTCGTGGGACGAGCAGTACTTC.

This clonotype has at least ten counts. A read error may produce the germline difference seen at one junction end. The chain carries TRBV5-1 and TRBJ2-3; 9 nucleotides agree with TRBD2. The germline CDR1 and CDR2 sequences are SGHRS and YFSETQ. There are 15 residues in the CDR3. In DNA form, the CDR3 reads TGTGCCAGCAGCTTAGCGGGGGCGGGCACAGATACGCAGTATTTT. Translation: CASSLAGAGTDTQYF. Full variable domain (rest looked up from reference TRBV5-1 and TRBJ2-3): KAGVTQTPRYLIKTRGQQVTLSCSPISGHRSVSWYQQTPGQGLQFLFEYFSETQRNKGNFPGRFSGRQFSNSRSEMNVSTLELGDSALYLCASSLAGAGTDTQYFGPGTRLTVL.

The V call is TRBV15, the J call TRBJ2-1; the match to TRBD1 covers 8 bases. Germline V gene lookup returns CDR1 LNHNV and CDR2 YYDKDF (reference sequence). J lost 6 bases, V lost 3 bases, and 13 bases had no gene match. The CDR3 extends over 17 amino acids. CDR3 in DNA: TGTGCCACCAGCAGGGACTCTGGACAGGGAAATCGCAATGAGCAGTTCTTC. Encoded protein: CATSRDSGQGNRNEQFF. Drawing the rest from reference TRBV15 and TRBJ2-1, the complete variable domain is DAMVIQNPRYQVTQFGKPVTLSCSQTLNHNVMYWYQQKSSQAPKLLFHYYDKDFNNEADTPDNFQSRRPNTSFCFLDIRSPGLGDTAMYLCATSRDSGQGNRNEQFFGPGTRLTVL.

This chain uses TRBV7-9 with TRBJ1-4; D is unresolved. Germline assignment: CDR1 SEHNR and CDR2 FQNEAQ (reference sequence). This CDR3 comprises 14 residues. Trimming removed 6 bases at V and 7 bases at J, with 15 bases between. This chain's CDR3 is CASRGGFGVEKLFF. DNA of the CDR3: TGTGCCAGCAGAGGCGGCTTTGGTGTTGAAAAACTGTTTTTT.

This clonotype was detected a few times. V gene TRBV20-1 combines with J gene TRBJ2-1; 9 nucleotides agree with TRBD2. The V and J ends lost 6 bases and 5 bases, in that order; junction bases with no gene match: 11. From germline, CDR1 is DFQATT and CDR2 SNEGSKA (reference sequence). The CDR3 is made up of 15 amino acids. CDR3 nucleotides: TGCAGTGCCCGGGCGGTAGCGGGGGCCCACAATGAGCAGTTCTTC. It codes for CSARAVAGAHNEQFF.

This chain joins TRBV10-3 and TRBJ2-3; unclear D gene. Germline V gene data show CDR1 as ENHRY and CDR2 as SYGVKD. Trimming took off 3 bases at V and 4 bases at J, with 14 bases between the two ends. The length of the CDR3 is 15 residues. The DNA of the CDR3 is TGTGCCATCAGTGATCCACCGCCCGCGGCAGATACGCAGTATTTT. Amino acids: CAISDPPPAADTQYF.

The V call is TRBV7-2, the J call TRBJ1-1; 11 bases are shared with TRBD1. The CDR3 runs to 15 residues. The V gene's germline CDR1 is SGHTA and CDR2 FQGNSA. V trimming: 3 bases; J trimming: 3 bases; junction bases outside the gene matches: 3. CDR3 residues: CASSFRDRGDTEAFF. In DNA form, the CDR3 reads TGTGCCAGCAGCTTCCGGGACAGGGGGGACACTGAAGCTTTCTTT.

V is TRBV4-1 and J is TRBJ1-2; 12 bases map to TRBD1. CDR3 length equals 15 residues. V was pared by 0 bases and J by 7 bases, with 3 bases of the junction left unmatched. Germline-derived CDR1 and CDR2 are MGHRA and YSYEKL. The CDR3 bases are TGCGCCAGCAGCCAAGATGGGACAGGGGGCGGTGGCTACACCTTC. This sequence encodes CASSQDGTGGGGYTF.

The chain uses TRBV4-1 and TRBJ2-1, with TRBD2 matching over 10 bases. This CDR3 region has 16 residues. Germline V gene lookup returns CDR1 MGHRA and CDR2 YSYEKL. The junction had 6 bases not matched to a gene; V was cut back by 1 base and J by 6 bases. The DNA for the CDR3 is TGCGCCAGCAGCCAAGTGAGCGGGGGGGCCCGCAATGAGCAGTTCTTC. Protein: CASSQVSGGARNEQFF.

This chain uses TRBV3-1 with TRBJ1-6, with 12 bases matching TRBD1. The germline V gene has CDR1 LGHDT and CDR2 YNNKEL (reference sequence). The CDR3 extends over 19 amino acids. V lost 2 bases to trimming and J lost 4 bases; unmatched junction nucleotides: 9. CDR3 sequence reads: CASSQPPGQGARYNSPLHF. CDR3 coding DNA: TGTGCCAGCAGCCAACCCCCGGGACAGGGGGCGAGGTATAATTCACCCCTCCACTTT.

This clonotype has more than one count but fewer than ten. The V gene is TRBV7-8, the J gene TRBJ2-1; 10 bases are a match to TRBD2. After removal of 5 bases from V and 6 bases from J, the junction contained 7 bases not matched to a gene. Germline CDR1 is SGHVS and CDR2 is FQNEAQ. The CDR3 runs to 15 residues. The CDR3 nucleotides are TGTGCCAGCAGCCATGCCGGGACTAGCGCCAATGAGCAGTTCTTC. It is translated as CASSHAGTSANEQFF.

The rearrangement uses TRBV4-3 and TRBJ2-1; TRBD1 matches at 10 bases. The CDR3 is made up of 16 amino acids. The ends lost 1 base at V and 7 bases at J; junction bases unmatched: 7. The germline V gene encodes CDR1 LGHNA and CDR2 YSLEER. CDR3 sequence (DNA): TGCGCCAGCAGCCAAGGATACCCGGGACAGGGGAATGAGCAGTTCTTC. Translated, it gives CASSQGYPGQGNEQFF.

This clonotype was counted many times. J is TRBJ2-7 and V is TRBV7-2; a possible D gene is TRBD1 (5 bases). Germline-derived CDR1 and CDR2 are SGHTA and FQGNSA. V was trimmed by 5 bases and J by 5 bases, leaving 10 bases between them. The CDR3 totals 12 residues. The CDR3 coding sequence is TGTGCCAGCAGCCTTCAGGGTAACGAGCAGTACTTC. Its translation: CASSLQGNEQYF.

The V call is TRBV28, the J call TRBJ1-2; 8 nucleotides align to TRBD1. The V segment lost 4 bases and the J segment 4 bases; nucleotides outside the gene matches: 11. Germline V gene data show CDR1 as MDHEN and CDR2 as SYDVKM. The CDR3 sequence is 16 residues long. CDR3 amino acids: CASSYEVTGAAYGYTF. The CDR3 bases are TGTGCCAGCAGTTATGAGGTGACAGGGGCCGCCTATGGCTACACCTTC.

A word on this clonotype: One junction end disagrees with the germline gene, perhaps due to a read error. The chain uses TRBV6-2 or TRBV6-3 and TRBJ2-3, with 9 bases matching TRBD2. CDR3 length equals 17 residues. CDR1 is MNHEY, CDR2 SVGEGT, per germline. The CDR3 nucleotides are TGCGCCAGCCTTTTAGCGGGGGCCTCACACTCCACAGATACGCAGTATTTT. Translated, it gives CASLLAGASHSTDTQYF.

This clonotype came up a few times. This chain uses TRBV29-1 with TRBJ2-5, with D possibly matching TRBD2 (5 bases). This CDR3 contains 13 residues. CDR1 is SQVTM and CDR2 is ANQGSEA in the germline V gene. The V end was cut by 7 bases, the J end by 5 bases, with 17 bases between. CDR3 sequence: CSAGEGGPETQYF. The CDR3 DNA sequence: TGCAGCGCCGGAGAGGGTGGTCCTGAGACCCAGTACTTC. The whole variable domain, remainder taken from reference TRBV29-1 and TRBJ2-5, is SAVISQKPSRDICQRGTSLTIQCQVDSQVTMMFWYRQQPGQSLTLIATANQGSEATYESGFVIDKFPISRPNLTFSTLTVSNMSPEDSSIYLCSAGEGGPETQYFGPGTRLLVL.

Details on this clonotype: The junction and the germline gene differ at one end; a read error may be behind it. This chain connects TRBV5-1 to TRBJ2-1, with 7 bases aligning to TRBD2. The CDR3 runs 16 residues. Germline CDR1 and CDR2: SGHRS and YFSETQ. CDR3 nucleotides: TGCGCCAGCAGCTACGAACCGGGAGGCCCGGGTAATGAGCGGTTCTTC. It codes for CASSYEPGGPGNERFF.